The 4 T cell receptor beta chains below come from one sample, sequenced in a study of T cells in Graves' hyperthyroidism and ophthalmopathy. Amplification yielded TCR beta CDR3 regions, with RNA transcripts as the source. The HTBI primer set drove a first-round RT-PCR of the TCR CDR3. TCRdb re-called the multiplex PCR reads with MiXCR, one entry per CDR3 protein. Of over 700,000 distinct CDR3 sequences listed, approximately 19% are singletons. Input material: blood. The receptors stem from a woman aged 50 to 60 with Graves' hyperthyroidism that later progressed to Graves' ophthalmopathy.

This clonotype was seen a handful of times. The CDR3: CASSDPPGEAFF. The CDR3, as DNA: TGTGCCAGCAGTGATCCCCCGGGAGAAGCTTTCTTT. The chain joins TRBV2 to TRBJ1-1; no firm D call. Looked up from germline, CDR1 is SNHLY and CDR2 is FYNNEI. This CDR3 region has 12 residues. V lost 3 bases, J lost 8 bases, and 10 bases lay in between.

Remarks on this clonotype: An end of the junction does not agree with germline; a read error may underlie this. V gene TRBV6-1 combines with J gene TRBJ1-1; D not resolved. The CDR3 consists of 13 residues. Germline V gene sequence: CDR1 MNHNS, CDR2 SASEGT. The CDR3: CANMTSGRPEALF. CDR3 nucleotides: TGTGCCAACATGACCAGCGGACGCCCTGAAGCTCTCTTT.

The V gene is TRBV19, the J gene TRBJ2-5; D is perhaps TRBD2 (6 bases). Trimming pared 5 bases from V and 2 bases from J, leaving 15 bases between. Germline CDR1 is LNHDA and CDR2 is SQIVND (reference sequence). This CDR3 is 15 amino acids long. The CDR3 sequence is CASSALAGLQETQYF. CDR3 sequence (DNA): TGTGCCAGTAGTGCCCTCGCGGGACTGCAAGAGACCCAGTACTTC.

This clonotype was observed at least ten times. The genes are TRBV27 and TRBJ2-1, with TRBD2 identical over 9 bases. The CDR3 is 12 residues long. J was trimmed by 9 bases and V by 8 bases; bases with no gene match: 5. Germline CDR1 MNHEY, CDR2 SMNVEV (reference sequence). The CDR3 coding sequence is TGTGCCAGCGGGGGACTAGCAGTTGAGCAGTTCTTC. Translation gives CASGGLAVEQFF.